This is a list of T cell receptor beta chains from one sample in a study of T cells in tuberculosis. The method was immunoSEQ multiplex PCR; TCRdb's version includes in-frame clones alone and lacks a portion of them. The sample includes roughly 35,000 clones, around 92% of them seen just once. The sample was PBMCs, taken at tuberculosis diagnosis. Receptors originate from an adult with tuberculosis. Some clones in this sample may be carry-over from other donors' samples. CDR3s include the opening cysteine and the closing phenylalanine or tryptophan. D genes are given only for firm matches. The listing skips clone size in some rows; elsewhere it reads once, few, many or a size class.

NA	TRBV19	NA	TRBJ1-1	TGTGCCAGCGATGACAGGATTGAAGCTTTCTTT	CASDDRIEAFF
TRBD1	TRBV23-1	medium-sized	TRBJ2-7	TGCGCCAGCGGAGACCGGGACAGGAGTTCCTACGAGCAGTACTTC	CASGDRDRSSYEQYF
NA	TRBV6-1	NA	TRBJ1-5	TGTGCCAGCAGTGCTCGCACAGGGATGGGCAATCAGCCCCAGCATTTT	CASSARTGMGNQPQHF
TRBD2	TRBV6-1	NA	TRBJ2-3	TGTGCCAGCATATGGACTAGCATCACAGATACGCAGTATTTT	CASIWTSITDTQYF
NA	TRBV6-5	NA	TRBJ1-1	TGTGCCAGCAGTTACGGGCCGGGACTCCGGAGTACTTTCTTT	CASSYGPGLRSTFF
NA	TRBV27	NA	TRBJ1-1	TGTGCCAGCAGTTGGGAGGTGAACACTGAAGCTTTCTTT	CASSWEVNTEAFF
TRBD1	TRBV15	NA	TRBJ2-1	TGTGCCACCAGCTCCCGGGGACAGTTGGCCAACAATGAGCAGTTCTTC	CATSSRGQLANNEQFF
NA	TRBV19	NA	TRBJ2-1	TGTGCCAGTAGTATGACGGGAGTCAATGAGCAGTTCTTC	CASSMTGVNEQFF
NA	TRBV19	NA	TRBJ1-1	TGTGCCAGTAGCCCCCCAGGGGTTGGTGAAGCTTTCTTT	CASSPPGVGEAFF
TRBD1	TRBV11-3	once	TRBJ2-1	TGTGCCAGCTCGGGGGGACAGGGTACCTACAATGAGCAGTTCTTC	CASSGGQGTYNEQFF
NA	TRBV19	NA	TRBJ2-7	TGTGCCAGTAGTATCACGGCCGGGACATCCTACGAGCAGTACTTC	CASSITAGTSYEQYF
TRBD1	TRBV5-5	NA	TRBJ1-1	TGTGCCAGCAGCCTGCTTTCACAGGGGGCGCGGAACACTGAAGCTTTCTTT	CASSLLSQGARNTEAFF
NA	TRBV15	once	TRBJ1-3	TGTGCCACCAGCAGAGAGGGGGAGGAAGGAAACACCATATATTTT	CATSREGEEGNTIYF
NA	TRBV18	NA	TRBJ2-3	TGTGCCAGCATCGCCACAAGCACAGATACGCAGTATTTT	CASIATSTDTQYF
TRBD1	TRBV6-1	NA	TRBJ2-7	TGTGCCAGCAGTGAAATATCCTTAACAGGGGCCTACGAGCAGTACTTC	CASSEISLTGAYEQYF
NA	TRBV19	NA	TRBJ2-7	TGTGCCAGTAGTATAGAAAATCGGGGAGACTACGAGCAGTACTTC	CASSIENRGDYEQYF
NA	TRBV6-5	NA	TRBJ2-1	TGTGCCAGCAGTTACTCGACGGGGTCCTCTTACAATGAGCAGTTCTTC	CASSYSTGSSYNEQFF
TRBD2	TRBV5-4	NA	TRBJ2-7	TGTGCCAGCGGGACTAGCTCCCACGAGCAGTACTTC	CASGTSSHEQYF
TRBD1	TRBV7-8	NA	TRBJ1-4	TGTGCCAGCAGCTTGGGAGACGACAGGGCTTTTGAAAAACTGTTTTTT	CASSLGDDRAFEKLFF
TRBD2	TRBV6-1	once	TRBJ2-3	TGTGCCAGCAGTGAGCCAGGACTAGCGGGGGGAGGGAATACGCAGTATTTT	CASSEPGLAGGGNTQYF